The T cell receptor (beta chain) described here comes from a study of T cell responses to AZD1222 COVID-19 vaccine. Study-wide results and caveats: Repertoire sampling happened only post peak T cell response.

J gave up 3 bases and V 5 bases, and 11 bases lay outside the gene matches. The CDR3 runs 16 residues. Germline V gene data show CDR1 as SGHNT and CDR2 as YENEEA. Profiling relied on immunoSEQ multiplex PCR, and the TCRdb table lists in-frame clones only, not all of them. The profile covers 150,000 to 200,000 clones, with approximately 94% appearing a single time and 1.5% to 2% taken by the ten largest. In the case of this clone: The target antigen is unknown.

The source was peripheral blood, collected 28 days after the second AZD1222 dose. The sequence was collected from an adult who received the AZD1222 COVID-19 vaccine. V usage is TRBV11-3 and J usage is TRBJ2-3; 7 bases are a match to TRBD1. The CDR3 sequence is CASSHTRDRKTDTQYF. CDR3 coding DNA: TGTGCCAGCAGCCACACCCGGGACAGAAAAACAGATACGCAGTATTTT. Complete variable domain (other parts from reference TRBV11-3 and TRBJ2-3): EAGVVQSPRYKIIEKKQPVAFWCNPISGHNTLYWYLQNLGQGPELLIRYENEEAVDDSQLPKDRFSAERLKGVDSTLKIQPAELGDSAVYLCASSHTRDRKTDTQYFGPGTRLTVL.